This T cell receptor (beta chain) was captured by sequencing in a study of CD8+CD57+ T cells in acquired aplastic anemia. Study-wide results and limits: In common between the patients and the controls were twenty-nine CD8+ CDR3 sequences.

CDR1 and CDR2 (germline): MNHEY, SMNVEV (reference sequence). The CDR3 consists of 15 residues. Trimming left V 6 bases short and J 2 bases short, with 13 bases between. The TCR beta profiling, which covered VDJ combination and CDR3 sequence, was carried out using genomic DNA as the template. TCRdb independently ran MiXCR on the reads; one entry per CDR3 protein. The sample comprises around 200,000 distinct CDR3 sequences, about 59% of which are singletons, and over 25% rests with the top ten. With respect to this clonotype: What it recognizes is unknown.

The sequence derives from a human donor in good health. Sequenced material: sorted CD4+, CD8+, or CD8+CD57+ T cells (not recorded which) from PBMCs. The J gene is TRBJ1-4, the V gene TRBV27; TRBD1 is a possible D gene (5 bases). CDR3 amino acids: CASRLQEATNEKLFF. In DNA form, the CDR3 reads TGTGCCAGCAGATTACAGGAGGCGACTAATGAAAAACTGTTTTTT.